The rows below give T cell receptor beta chains drawn from one sample of a study of early T cells in non-severe SARS-CoV-2 infection. TCRdb used MiXCR to reprocess the 5' RACE reads, holding one entry per CDR3 protein. Among some 98,000 distinct CDR3 sequences listed, 16% were seen once. Sequencing was performed on whole blood. The receptors derive from an adult who was a healthcare worker with PCR-confirmed SARS-CoV-2 infection or an uninfected control (not recorded which). CDR3s leave out the opening cysteine and the closing phenylalanine or tryptophan.

TRBV27	TRBJ2-1	ASRTMGGKHNEQF
TRBV5-1	TRBJ1-1	ASSLRDRGTEAF
TRBV19	TRBJ2-7	ASSIAWDSYEQY
TRBV6-2/TRBV6-3	TRBJ2-1	ASSGLGLPFNEQF
TRBV27	TRBJ2-3	ASSVRGFADTQY
TRBV29-1	TRBJ2-3	SVGTSGSRTDTQY
TRBV25-1	TRBJ2-7	ASSKTGTSSYEQY
TRBV29-1	TRBJ2-3	SVEVREADTQY
TRBV27	TRBJ2-5	ASSWWLGETQY
TRBV12-3/TRBV12-4	TRBJ1-5	ASSFGRDNQPQH
TRBV27	TRBJ2-5	ASRRLGVGELQETQY
TRBV9	TRBJ2-1	ASSAGPRTNEQF
TRBV5-1	TRBJ2-1	ASSLRDSRNEQF
TRBV11-2	TRBJ1-3	ASSFGPGNTIY
TRBV19	TRBJ1-1	ASSPRGMTETYEAF
TRBV24-1	TRBJ1-1	ATSDPSVGDTEAF
TRBV20-1	TRBJ2-1	SAAQGHEQF
TRBV2	TRBJ2-1	ASNPQGDNEQF
TRBV19	TRBJ2-3	ASSKGLAGGGDTQY
TRBV12-3/TRBV12-4	TRBJ1-5	ASSLRGRPTAGH
TRBV5-1	TRBJ2-3	ASSLPSSDYRTDTQY
TRBV29-1	TRBJ2-2	SAREDTGELF
TRBV5-1	TRBJ1-1	ASSPGQSNTEAF
TRBV28	TRBJ2-7	ASSVVRDSYEQY
TRBV3-1	TRBJ1-1	ASSLRGNKNTEAF
TRBV7-2	TRBJ2-3	ASSLGPLGSTDTQY
TRBV27	TRBJ2-1	ASSTRRASLLSGEQF
TRBV7-2	TRBJ2-1	ASTQWGDNEQF
TRBV29-1	TRBJ1-3	SVAQSSGNTIY
TRBV4-3	TRBJ1-5	ASSQVQVNQPQH
TRBV10-3	TRBJ1-2	AIRESGGVNYGYT
TRBV27	TRBJ1-5	ASSSQFGDSNQPQH
TRBV6-5	TRBJ2-3	ASRPNTGYTDTQY
TRBV29-1	TRBJ2-7	SVGQQGPYEQY